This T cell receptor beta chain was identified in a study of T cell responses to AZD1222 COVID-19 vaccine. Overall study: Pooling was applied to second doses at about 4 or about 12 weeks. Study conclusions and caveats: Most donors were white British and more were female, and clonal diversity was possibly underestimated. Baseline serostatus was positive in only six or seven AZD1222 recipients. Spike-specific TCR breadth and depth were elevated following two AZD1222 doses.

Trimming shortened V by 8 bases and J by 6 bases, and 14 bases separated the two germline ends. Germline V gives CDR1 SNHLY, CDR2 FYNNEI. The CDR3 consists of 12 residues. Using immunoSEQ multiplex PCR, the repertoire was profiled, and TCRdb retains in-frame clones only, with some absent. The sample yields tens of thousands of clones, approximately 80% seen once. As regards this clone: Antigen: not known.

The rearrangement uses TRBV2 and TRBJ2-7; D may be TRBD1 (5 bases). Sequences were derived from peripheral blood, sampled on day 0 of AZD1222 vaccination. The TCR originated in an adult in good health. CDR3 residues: CASERRQLEQYF. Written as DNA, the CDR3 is TGTGCCAGCGAACGCCGACAGCTCGAGCAGTACTTC.